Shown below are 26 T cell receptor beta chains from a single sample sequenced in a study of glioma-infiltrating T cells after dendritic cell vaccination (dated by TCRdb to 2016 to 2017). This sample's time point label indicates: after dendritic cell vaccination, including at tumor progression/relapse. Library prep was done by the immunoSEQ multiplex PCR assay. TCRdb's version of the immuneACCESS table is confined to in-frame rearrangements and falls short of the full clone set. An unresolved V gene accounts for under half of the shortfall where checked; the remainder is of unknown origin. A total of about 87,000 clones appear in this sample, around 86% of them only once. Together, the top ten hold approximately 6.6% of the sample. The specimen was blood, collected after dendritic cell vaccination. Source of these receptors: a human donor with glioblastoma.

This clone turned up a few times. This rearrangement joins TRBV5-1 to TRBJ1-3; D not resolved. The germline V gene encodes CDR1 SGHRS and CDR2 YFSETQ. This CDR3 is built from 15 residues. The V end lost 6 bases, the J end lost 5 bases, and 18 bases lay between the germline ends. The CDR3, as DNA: TGCGCCAGCACCCCGGAGGACCCCACCAGAAACACCATATATTTT. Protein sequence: CASTPEDPTRNTIYF.

Written as DNA, the CDR3 is TGCGCCAGCACCCCACTCGGGTTCTCTGGAAACACCATATATTTT. This codes for CASTPLGFSGNTIYF. The gene calls are TRBV5-1 and TRBJ1-3; D gene uncertain. The CDR3 runs 15 residues. The V end lost 6 bases, the J end lost 0 bases, and 13 bases lay between the germline ends. Looked up from germline, CDR1 is SGHRS and CDR2 is YFSETQ.

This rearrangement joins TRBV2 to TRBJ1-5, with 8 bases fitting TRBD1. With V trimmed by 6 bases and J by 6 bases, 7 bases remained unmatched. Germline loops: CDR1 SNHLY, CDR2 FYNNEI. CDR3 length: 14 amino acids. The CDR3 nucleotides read TGTGCCAGCAGCCTCGACAGGGGTGGTCAGCCCCAGCATTTT. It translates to CASSLDRGGQPQHF. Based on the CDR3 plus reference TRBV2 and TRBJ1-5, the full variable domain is EPEVTQTPSHQVTQMGQEVILRCVPISNHLYFYWYRQILGQKVEFLVSFYNNEISEKSEIFDDQFSVERPDGSNFTLKIRSTKLEDSAMYFCASSLDRGGQPQHFGDGTRLSIL.

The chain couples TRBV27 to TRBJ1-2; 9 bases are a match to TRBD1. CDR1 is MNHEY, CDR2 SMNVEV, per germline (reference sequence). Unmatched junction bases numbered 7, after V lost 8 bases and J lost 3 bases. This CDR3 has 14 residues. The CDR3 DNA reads TGTGCCAGCGGGACCCGGGACAGGGACTATGGCTACACCTTC. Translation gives CASGTRDRDYGYTF.

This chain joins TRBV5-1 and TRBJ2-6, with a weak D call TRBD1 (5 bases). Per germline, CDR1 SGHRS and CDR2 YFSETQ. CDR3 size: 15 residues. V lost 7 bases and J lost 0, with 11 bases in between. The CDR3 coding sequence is TGCGCCAGCGTCGAAGGGGTCTCTGGGGCCAACGTCCTGACTTTC. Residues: CASVEGVSGANVLTF.

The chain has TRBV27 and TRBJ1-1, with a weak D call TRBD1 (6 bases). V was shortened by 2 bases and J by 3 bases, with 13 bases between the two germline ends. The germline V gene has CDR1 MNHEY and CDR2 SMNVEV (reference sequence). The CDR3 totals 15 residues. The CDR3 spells CASSLQGGGYTEAFF. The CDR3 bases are TGTGCCAGCAGTTTACAAGGGGGAGGGTACACTGAAGCTTTCTTT.

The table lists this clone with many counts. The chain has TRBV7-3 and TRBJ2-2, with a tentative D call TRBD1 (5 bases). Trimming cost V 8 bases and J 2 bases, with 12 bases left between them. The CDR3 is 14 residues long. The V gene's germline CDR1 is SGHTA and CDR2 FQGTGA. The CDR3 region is CASRGHQNTGELFF. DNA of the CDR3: TGTGCCAGCCGAGGACACCAAAACACCGGGGAGCTGTTTTTT.

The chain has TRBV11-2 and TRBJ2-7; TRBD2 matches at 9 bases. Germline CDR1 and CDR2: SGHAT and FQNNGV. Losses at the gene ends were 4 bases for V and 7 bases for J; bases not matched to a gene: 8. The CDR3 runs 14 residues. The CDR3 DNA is TGTGCCAGCAGCTCCTCTAGCGGGGTGGGGGAGCAGTACTTC. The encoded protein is CASSSSSGVGEQYF.

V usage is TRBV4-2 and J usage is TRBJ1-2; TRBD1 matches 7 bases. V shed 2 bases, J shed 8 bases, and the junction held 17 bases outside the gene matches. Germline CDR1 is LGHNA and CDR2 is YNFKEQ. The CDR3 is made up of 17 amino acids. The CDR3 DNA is TGTGCCAGCAGCCAACCAAGAGGGGAAGACAGGGTGCGCGGCTACACCTTC. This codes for CASSQPRGEDRVRGYTF.

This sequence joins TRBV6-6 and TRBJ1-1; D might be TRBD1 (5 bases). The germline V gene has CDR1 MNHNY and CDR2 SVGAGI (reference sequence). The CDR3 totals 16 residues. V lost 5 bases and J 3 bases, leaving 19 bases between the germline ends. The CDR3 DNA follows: TGTGCCAGCAGTAATGGACAATACAGGCCTGACACTGAAGCTTTCTTT. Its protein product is CASSNGQYRPDTEAFF.

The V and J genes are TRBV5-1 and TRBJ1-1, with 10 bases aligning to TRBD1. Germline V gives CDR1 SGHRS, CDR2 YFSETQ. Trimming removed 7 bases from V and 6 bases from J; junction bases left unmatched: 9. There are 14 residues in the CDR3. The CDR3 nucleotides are TGCGCCAGCCGGGACAGGGGACAGCCCGCTGAAGCTTTCTTT. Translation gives CASRDRGQPAEAFF.

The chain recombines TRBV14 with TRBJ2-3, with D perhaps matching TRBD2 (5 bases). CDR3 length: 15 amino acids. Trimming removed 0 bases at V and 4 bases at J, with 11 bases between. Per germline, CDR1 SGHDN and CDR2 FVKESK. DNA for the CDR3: TGTGCCAGCAGCCAAGATAGCGTGGTCGCAGATACGCAGTATTTT. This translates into CASSQDSVVADTQYF. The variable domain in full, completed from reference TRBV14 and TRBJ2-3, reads EAGVTQFPSHSVIEKGQTVTLRCDPISGHDNLYWYRRVMGKEIKFLLHFVKESKQDESGMPNNRFLAERTGGTYSTLKVQPAELEDSGVYFCASSQDSVVADTQYFGPGTRLTVL.

The CDR3 sequence: CASSERGGPQHF. The CDR3 DNA is TGTGCCAGCAGTGAGCGGGGGGGGCCCCAGCATTTT. The J gene is TRBJ1-5, the V gene TRBV6-1; a possible D gene is TRBD1 (5 bases). Per germline, CDR1 MNHNS and CDR2 SASEGT. The CDR3 has 12 residues. Trimming pared 3 bases from V and 9 bases from J, leaving 9 bases between.

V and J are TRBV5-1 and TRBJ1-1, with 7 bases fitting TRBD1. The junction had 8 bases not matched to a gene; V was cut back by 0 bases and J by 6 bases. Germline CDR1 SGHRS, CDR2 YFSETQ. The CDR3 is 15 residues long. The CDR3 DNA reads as TGCGCCAGCAGCTTGGGGTTAGGGGGCACAGCTGAAGCTTTCTTT. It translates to CASSLGLGGTAEAFF.

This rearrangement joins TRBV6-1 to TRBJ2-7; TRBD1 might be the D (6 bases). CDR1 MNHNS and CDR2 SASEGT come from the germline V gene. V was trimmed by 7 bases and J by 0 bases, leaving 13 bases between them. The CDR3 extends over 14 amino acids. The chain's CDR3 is CASNRQGSSYEQYF. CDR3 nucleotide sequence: TGTGCCAGCAATCGTCAGGGGAGCTCCTACGAGCAGTACTTC.

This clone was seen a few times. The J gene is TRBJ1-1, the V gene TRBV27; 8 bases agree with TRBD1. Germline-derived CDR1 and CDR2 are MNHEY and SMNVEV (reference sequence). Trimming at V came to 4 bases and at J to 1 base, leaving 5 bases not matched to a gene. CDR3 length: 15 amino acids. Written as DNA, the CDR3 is TGTGCCAGCAGTTGGACAGGGAGGAAGAACACTGAAGCTTTCTTT. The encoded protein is CASSWTGRKNTEAFF.

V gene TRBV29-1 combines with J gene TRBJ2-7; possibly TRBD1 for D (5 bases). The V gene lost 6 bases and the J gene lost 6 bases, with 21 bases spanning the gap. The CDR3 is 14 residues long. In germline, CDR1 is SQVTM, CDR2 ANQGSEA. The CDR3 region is CSVKRTIVVSEQYF. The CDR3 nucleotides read TGCAGCGTAAAAAGGACAATTGTCGTTTCCGAGCAGTACTTC.

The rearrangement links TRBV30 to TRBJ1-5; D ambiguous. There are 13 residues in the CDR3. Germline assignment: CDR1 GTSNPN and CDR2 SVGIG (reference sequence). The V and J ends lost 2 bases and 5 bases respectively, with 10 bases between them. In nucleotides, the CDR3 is TGTGCCTGGAGTATCGGAGGCGATCAGCCCCAGCATTTT. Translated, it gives CAWSIGGDQPQHF.

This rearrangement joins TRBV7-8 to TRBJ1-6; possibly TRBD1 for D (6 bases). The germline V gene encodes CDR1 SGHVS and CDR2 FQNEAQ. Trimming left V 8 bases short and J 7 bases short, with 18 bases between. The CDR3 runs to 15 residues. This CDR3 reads CASCRTEYLNSPLHF. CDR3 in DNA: TGTGCCAGCTGTCGGACAGAATATTTAAATTCACCCCTCCACTTT.

The CDR3 DNA reads as TGTGCCAGCAGCTTATCTCAGGGACAGCCCCAGCATTTT. Protein: CASSLSQGQPQHF. The chain couples TRBV7-7 to TRBJ1-5; D is perhaps TRBD1 (5 bases). CDR1 is SSHAT and CDR2 is FNYEAQ in the germline V gene (reference sequence). V was cut by 2 bases and J by 7 bases, with 9 bases left in between. The length of the CDR3 is 13 residues. Using reference TRBV7-7 and TRBJ1-5 for the parts outside the CDR3, the full variable domain is GAGVSQSPRYKVTKRGQDVTLRCDPISSHATLYWYQQALGQGPEFLTYFNYEAQPDKSGLPSDRFSAERPEGSISTLTIQRTEQRDSAMYRCASSLSQGQPQHFGDGTRLSIL.

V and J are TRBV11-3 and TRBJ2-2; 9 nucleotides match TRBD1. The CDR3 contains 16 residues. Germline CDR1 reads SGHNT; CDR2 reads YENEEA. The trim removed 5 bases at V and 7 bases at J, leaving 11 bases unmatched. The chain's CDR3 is CASSLRTGVGGGELFF. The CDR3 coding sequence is TGTGCCAGCAGCCTAAGGACAGGGGTAGGCGGCGGGGAGCTGTTTTTT.

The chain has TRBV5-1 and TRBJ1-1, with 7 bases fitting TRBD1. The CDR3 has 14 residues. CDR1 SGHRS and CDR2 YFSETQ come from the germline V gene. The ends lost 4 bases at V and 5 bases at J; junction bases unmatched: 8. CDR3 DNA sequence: TGCGCCAGCAGCCCTGACAGGGCGCGGACTGAAGCTTTCTTT. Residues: CASSPDRARTEAFF.

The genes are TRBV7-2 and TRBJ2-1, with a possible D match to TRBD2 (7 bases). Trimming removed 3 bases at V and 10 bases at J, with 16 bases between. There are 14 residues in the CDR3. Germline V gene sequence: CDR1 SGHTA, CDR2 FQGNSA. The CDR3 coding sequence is TGTGCCAGCAGCTTCGGAGGTCGCGGGGGCGAGCAGTTCTTC. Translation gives CASSFGGRGGEQFF.

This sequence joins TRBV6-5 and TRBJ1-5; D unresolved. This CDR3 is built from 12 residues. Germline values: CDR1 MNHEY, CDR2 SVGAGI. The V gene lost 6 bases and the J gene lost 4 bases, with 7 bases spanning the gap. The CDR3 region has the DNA TGTGCCAGCAGCCTACCAAATCAGCCCCAGCATTTT. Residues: CASSLPNQPQHF.

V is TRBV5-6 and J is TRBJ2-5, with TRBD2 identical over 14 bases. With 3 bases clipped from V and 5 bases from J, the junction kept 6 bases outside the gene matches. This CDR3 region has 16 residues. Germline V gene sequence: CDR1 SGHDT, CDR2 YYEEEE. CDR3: CASSSRLAGGQETQYF. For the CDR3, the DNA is TGTGCCAGCAGCTCTAGACTAGCGGGGGGGCAGGAGACCCAGTACTTC.

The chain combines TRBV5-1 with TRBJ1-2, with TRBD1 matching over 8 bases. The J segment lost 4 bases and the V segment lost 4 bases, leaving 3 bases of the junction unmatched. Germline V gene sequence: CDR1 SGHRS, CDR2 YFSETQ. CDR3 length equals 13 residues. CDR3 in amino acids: CASSIGQGYGYTF. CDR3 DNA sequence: TGCGCCAGCAGCATAGGACAGGGCTATGGCTACACCTTC.